This entry is about one TCR beta chain. The antigen remains unidentified. This sample is drawn from a study of cytomegalovirus exposure and HLA in healthy donors. Study results and caveats: An analysis done earlier found most TCR beta V segments productive about 87% or about 30% of the time. When presence/absence was analysed, sequencing depth was taken to be roughly uniform across donors. Fewer N-insertions (relative to the roughly 630-donor mean) were reportedly seen in an Asian-associated ancestry cluster in a later analysis. Confirmation was obtained in vitro that a few CMV-associated chains are specific for CMV antigens.

V shed 5 bases, J shed 0 bases, and the junction held 11 bases outside the gene matches. The CDR3 extends over 19 amino acids. Per germline, CDR1 PRHDT and CDR2 FYEKMQ (reference sequence). The study ran its PCR with 60 Vbeta and 13 Jbeta primers. TCRdb's copy holds only in-frame clones and misses some; the assay was immunoSEQ multiplex PCR. There are about 69,000 clones in the sample; 65% to 75% occur only once, and roughly 11% lies in the top ten. The sequenced material came from PBMCs. This receptor was taken from a woman aged 55 to 70 in good health and CMV-seropositive. This chain connects TRBV13 to TRBJ2-1; 12 bases are shared with TRBD2. CDR3 nucleotide sequence: TGTGCCAGCAGCACCACCGGGACTAGCGGGTTTAGCTCCTACAATGAGCAGTTCTTC. As protein: CASSTTGTSGFSSYNEQFF.